The 13 T cell receptor beta chains given below trace back to one sample, sequenced in a study of T-cell reconstitution after alpha-beta-depleted transplantation in children. Unique molecular identifiers were built into the TCRbeta library. MiXCR, applied by TCRdb to the PCR reads, yields one record per CDR3 protein. The repertoire includes 150,000 to 250,000 distinct CDR3 sequences, 14% to 15% of them detected once, and less than 15% sits in the top ten. Sequenced material: PBMCs from the stem cell graft donor, taken from the stem cell graft. The receptors were sampled from a human donor who donated a stem cell graft to a child with acute lymphoblastic leukemia.

In regard to this clonotype: One base away lies a much larger clone, so this may be a sequencing read error. For the CDR3, the DNA is TGTGCCAGCAACCAGACTAGCGGAAGAGACAATGAGCAGTTCTTC. It specifies CASNQTSGRDNEQFF. This chain links TRBV5-5 with TRBJ2-1; 9 bases match TRBD2. This CDR3 is 15 amino acids long. Trimming at V came to 6 bases and at J to 5 bases, leaving 9 bases not matched to a gene. Germline CDR1 and CDR2: SGHKS and YYEKEE (reference sequence). Full variable domain (outside the CDR3, taken from reference TRBV5-5 and TRBJ2-1): DAGVTQSPTHLIKTRGQQVTLRCSPISGHKSVSWYQQVLGQGPQFIFQYYEKEERGRGNFPDRFSARQFPNYSSELNVNALLLGDSALYLCASNQTSGRDNEQFFGPGTRLTVL.

At least ten counts were recorded for this clonotype. V gene TRBV5-1 combines with J gene TRBJ2-5, with TRBD2 identical over 9 bases. The trim removed 0 bases at V and 3 bases at J, leaving 6 bases unmatched. Germline CDR1 and CDR2: SGHRS and YFSETQ. The CDR3 consists of 16 residues. The CDR3 sequence: CASSLARLAGKETQYF. CDR3 nucleotides: TGCGCCAGCAGCTTGGCAAGGCTAGCGGGAAAAGAGACCCAGTACTTC.

This clonotype was observed many times. This rearrangement joins TRBV29-1 to TRBJ2-1, with D tentatively TRBD1 (5 bases). The CDR3 contains 11 residues. From germline, CDR1 is SQVTM and CDR2 ANQGSEA. Trimming took 4 bases from V and 6 from J, leaving 7 bases between them. CDR3 sequence: CSVGRANEQFF. CDR3 coding DNA: TGCAGCGTTGGCAGGGCCAATGAGCAGTTCTTC.

Ten or more counts support this clonotype. The chain uses TRBV5-5 and TRBJ2-4, with a possible D match to TRBD1 (6 bases). Trimming pared 7 bases from V and 8 bases from J, leaving 13 bases between. The CDR3 totals 12 residues. Germline V gene data show CDR1 as SGHKS and CDR2 as YYEKEE (reference sequence). The CDR3 region is CASGRGGDIQYF. The CDR3, as DNA: TGTGCCAGCGGCCGAGGGGGAGACATTCAGTACTTC.

The chain combines TRBV20-1 with TRBJ2-7; 11 bases are shared with TRBD1. Germline values: CDR1 DFQATT, CDR2 SNEGSKA (reference sequence). The CDR3 length is 14 residues. Trimming at V came to 3 bases and at J to 4 bases, leaving 5 bases not matched to a gene. The CDR3: CSARMGQGGYEQYF. The CDR3 region has the DNA TGCAGTGCTAGGATGGGACAGGGGGGTTACGAGCAGTACTTC.

This clonotype occurred many times. V and J are TRBV12-3 or TRBV12-4 and TRBJ2-3; 8 bases align to TRBD1. The CDR3 sequence is 15 residues long. J lost 5 bases, V lost 5 bases, and 9 bases had no gene match. CDR3 protein: CASSRNRGSGDTQYF. The CDR3 nucleotides are TGTGCCAGCAGTCGTAACAGGGGGTCAGGAGATACGCAGTATTTT.

In this sample, this clonotype turned up many times. The chain recombines TRBV2 with TRBJ2-3, with D unresolved. V lost 0 bases and J lost 2, with 3 bases in between. The CDR3 covers 13 residues. Per germline, CDR1 SNHLY and CDR2 FYNNEI. For the CDR3, the DNA is TGTGCCAGCAGTGAAGCGCTCACAGATACGCAGTATTTT. The encoded protein is CASSEALTDTQYF.

This clonotype showed up many times. This chain connects TRBV20-1 to TRBJ1-1; no clear D gene. V dropped 0 bases and J dropped 0 bases, with 11 bases sitting between them. There are 15 residues in the CDR3. Germline CDR1 and CDR2: DFQATT and SNEGSKA (reference sequence). DNA for the CDR3: TGCAGTGCTAGAGATACGAGACGGATGAACACTGAAGCTTTCTTT. Its translation: CSARDTRRMNTEAFF.

This clonotype was recorded many times. This chain links TRBV5-1 with TRBJ1-1, with D possibly TRBD1 on 6 matching bases. Trimming removed 5 bases at V and 1 base at J, with 21 bases between. Germline V gives CDR1 SGHRS, CDR2 YFSETQ. The CDR3 is 17 amino acids. CDR3 residues: CASSLEHRATRNTEAFF. Written as DNA, the CDR3 is TGCGCCAGCAGTCTTGAACACAGGGCTACGAGGAACACTGAAGCTTTCTTT.

The J gene is TRBJ2-1, the V gene TRBV10-3; TRBD2 aligns across 11 bases. The germline gives CDR1 ENHRY, CDR2 SYGVKD. This CDR3 has 17 amino acids. Losses at the gene ends were 0 bases for V and 1 base for J; bases not matched to a gene: 2. CDR3: CAISESRLAGSYNEQFF. CDR3 nucleotides: TGTGCCATCAGTGAGTCGAGACTAGCGGGGTCCTACAATGAGCAGTTCTTC.

This clonotype came up many times. The CDR3 coding sequence is TGCAGTGCTAGAGAGGACAGGGTTCAGCCCCAGCATTTT. It encodes CSAREDRVQPQHF. The chain uses TRBV20-1 and TRBJ1-5; 8 bases agree with TRBD1. Per germline, CDR1 DFQATT and CDR2 SNEGSKA (reference sequence). The CDR3 covers 13 residues. V shed 0 bases, J shed 6 bases, and the junction held 1 base outside the gene matches.

This clonotype showed up many times. The V gene is TRBV5-1, the J gene TRBJ2-2; possibly TRBD2 for D (6 bases). The V gene's germline CDR1 is SGHRS and CDR2 YFSETQ. This CDR3 is 16 amino acids long. V lost 2 bases and J 1 base, leaving 12 bases between the germline ends. The CDR3 sequence: CASSFRTGVNTGELFF. CDR3 DNA sequence: TGCGCCAGCAGCTTTAGGACGGGAGTGAACACCGGGGAGCTGTTTTTT.

This clonotype was seen many times. The gene calls are TRBV15 and TRBJ1-2; no clear D gene. The CDR3 extends over 15 amino acids. The germline CDR1 and CDR2 sequences are LNHNV and YYDKDF (reference sequence). Trimming stripped 3 bases from V and 0 bases from J, with 11 bases between. CDR3: CATSSAYGANYGYTF. The CDR3 coding sequence is TGTGCCACCAGCAGTGCGTATGGAGCTAACTATGGCTACACCTTC.